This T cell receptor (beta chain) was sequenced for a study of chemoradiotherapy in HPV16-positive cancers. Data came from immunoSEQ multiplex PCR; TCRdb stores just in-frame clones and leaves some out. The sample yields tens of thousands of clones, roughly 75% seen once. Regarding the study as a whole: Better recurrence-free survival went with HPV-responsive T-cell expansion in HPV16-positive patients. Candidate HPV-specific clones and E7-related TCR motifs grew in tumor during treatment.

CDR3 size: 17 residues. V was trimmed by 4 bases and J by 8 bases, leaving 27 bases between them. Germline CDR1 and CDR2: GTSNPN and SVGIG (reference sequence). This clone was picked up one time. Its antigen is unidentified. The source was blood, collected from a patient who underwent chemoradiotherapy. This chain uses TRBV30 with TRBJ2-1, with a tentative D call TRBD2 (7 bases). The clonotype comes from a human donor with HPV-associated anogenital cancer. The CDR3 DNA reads TGTGCCTGGAAAGTGGGGAGGCGGGGGCTCCCTTCCGATGAGCAGTTCTTC. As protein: CAWKVGRRGLPSDEQFF.